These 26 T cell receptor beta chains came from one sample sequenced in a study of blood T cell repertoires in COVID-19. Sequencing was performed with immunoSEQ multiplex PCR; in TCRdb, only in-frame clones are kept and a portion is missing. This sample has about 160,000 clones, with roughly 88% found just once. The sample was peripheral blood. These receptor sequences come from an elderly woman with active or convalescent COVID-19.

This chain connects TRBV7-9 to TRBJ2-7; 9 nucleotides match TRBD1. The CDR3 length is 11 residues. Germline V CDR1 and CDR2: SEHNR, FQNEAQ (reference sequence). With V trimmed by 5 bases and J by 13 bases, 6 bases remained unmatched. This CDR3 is CASSRGTGIYF. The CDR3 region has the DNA TGTGCCAGCAGCCGAGGGACAGGGATTTACTTC. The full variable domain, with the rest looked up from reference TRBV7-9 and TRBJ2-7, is DTGVSQNPRHKITKRGQNVTFRCDPISEHNRLYWYRQTLGQGPEFLTYFQNEAQLEKSRLLSDRFSAERPKGSFSTLEIQRTEQGDSAMYLCASSRGTGIYFGPGTRLTVT.

In nucleotides, the CDR3 is TGTGCCATCAGTTCCACCGGGGTGGGAGAGACCCAGTACTTC. Translating gives CAISSTGVGETQYF. This chain joins TRBV10-3 and TRBJ2-5; TRBD2 might be the D (5 bases). V was pared by 5 bases and J by 4 bases, with 14 bases between. The CDR3 runs to 14 residues. The V gene's germline CDR1 is ENHRY and CDR2 SYGVKD.

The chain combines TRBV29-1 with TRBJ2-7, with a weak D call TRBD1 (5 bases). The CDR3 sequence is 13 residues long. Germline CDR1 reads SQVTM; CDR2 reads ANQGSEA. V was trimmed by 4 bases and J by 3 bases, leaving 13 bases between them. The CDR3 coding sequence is TGCAGCGTTGGGGGCAGGCCCAACTACGAGCAGTACTTC. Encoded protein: CSVGGRPNYEQYF.

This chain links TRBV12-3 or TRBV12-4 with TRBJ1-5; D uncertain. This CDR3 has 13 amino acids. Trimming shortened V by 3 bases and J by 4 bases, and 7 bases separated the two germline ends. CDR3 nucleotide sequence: TGTGCCAGCAGTTTTACGGGGAATCAGCCCCAGCATTTT. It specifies CASSFTGNQPQHF.

The DNA of the CDR3 is TGTGCCAGCAGAAGGGACTCGGGGAGCTCCTACAATGAGCAGTTCTTC. It translates to CASRRDSGSSYNEQFF. The rearrangement joins TRBV7-2 to TRBJ2-1, with a tentative D call TRBD2 (6 bases). The CDR3 loop spans 16 amino acids. Trimming pared 6 bases from V and 0 bases from J, leaving 15 bases between. Per germline, CDR1 SGHTA and CDR2 FQGNSA.

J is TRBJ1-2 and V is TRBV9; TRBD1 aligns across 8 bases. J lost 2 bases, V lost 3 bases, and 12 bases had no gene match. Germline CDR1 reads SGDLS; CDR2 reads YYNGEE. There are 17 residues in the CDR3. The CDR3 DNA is TGTGCCAGCAGCGGAAGACAGGGGAAAGATGAGAACTATGGCTACACCTTC. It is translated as CASSGRQGKDENYGYTF.

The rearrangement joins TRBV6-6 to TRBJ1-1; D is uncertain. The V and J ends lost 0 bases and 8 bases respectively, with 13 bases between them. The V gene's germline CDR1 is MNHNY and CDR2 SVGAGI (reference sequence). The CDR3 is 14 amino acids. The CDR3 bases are TGTGCCAGCAGTTACTCGAGACAAGCTTTGGAAGCTTTCTTT. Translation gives CASSYSRQALEAFF.

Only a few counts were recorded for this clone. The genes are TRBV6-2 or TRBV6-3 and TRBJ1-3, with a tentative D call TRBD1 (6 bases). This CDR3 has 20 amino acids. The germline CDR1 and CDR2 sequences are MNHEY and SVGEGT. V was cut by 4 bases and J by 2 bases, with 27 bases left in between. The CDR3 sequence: CASSSHRTVRASEAGNTIYF. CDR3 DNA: TGTGCCAGCAGTTCCCATCGGACAGTGAGAGCGTCCGAGGCTGGAAACACCATATATTTT.

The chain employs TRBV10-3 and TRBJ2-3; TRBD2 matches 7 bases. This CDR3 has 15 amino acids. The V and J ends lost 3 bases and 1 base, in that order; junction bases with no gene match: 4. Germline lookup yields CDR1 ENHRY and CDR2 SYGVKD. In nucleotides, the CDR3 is TGTGCCATCAGTGACGGGGCGGGGGGCACAGATACGCAGTATTTT. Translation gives CAISDGAGGTDTQYF.

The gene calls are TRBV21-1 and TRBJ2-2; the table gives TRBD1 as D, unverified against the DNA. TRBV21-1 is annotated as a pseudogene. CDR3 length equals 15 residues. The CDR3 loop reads CASSGTGSNTGELFF. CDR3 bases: TGTGCCAGCAGTGGGACAGGGTCGAACACCGGGGAGCTGTTTTTT.

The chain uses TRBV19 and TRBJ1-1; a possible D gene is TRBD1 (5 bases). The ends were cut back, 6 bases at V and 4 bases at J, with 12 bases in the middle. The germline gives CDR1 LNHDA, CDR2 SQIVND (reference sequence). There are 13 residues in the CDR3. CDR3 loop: CASRQGGATEAFF. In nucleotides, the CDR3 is TGTGCCAGTAGGCAGGGTGGAGCCACTGAAGCTTTCTTT. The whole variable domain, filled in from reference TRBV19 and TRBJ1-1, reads DGGITQSPKYLFRKEGQNVTLSCEQNLNHDAMYWYRQDPGQGLRLIYYSQIVNDFQKGDIAEGYSVSREKKESFPLTVTSAQKNPTAFYLCASRQGGATEAFFGQGTRLTVV.

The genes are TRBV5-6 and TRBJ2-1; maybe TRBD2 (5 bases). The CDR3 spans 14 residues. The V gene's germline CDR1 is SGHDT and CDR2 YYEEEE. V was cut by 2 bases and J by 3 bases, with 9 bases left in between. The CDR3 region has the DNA TGTGCCAGCAGCTTCTTGGCGGGCTACAATGAGCAGTTCTTC. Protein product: CASSFLAGYNEQFF.

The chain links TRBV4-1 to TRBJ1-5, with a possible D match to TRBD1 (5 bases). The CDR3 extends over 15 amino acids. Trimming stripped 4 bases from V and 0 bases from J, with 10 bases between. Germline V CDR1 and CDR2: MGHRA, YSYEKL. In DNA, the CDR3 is TGCGCCAGCAGCCCGCCGACAGCTAGCAATCAGCCCCAGCATTTT. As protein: CASSPPTASNQPQHF.

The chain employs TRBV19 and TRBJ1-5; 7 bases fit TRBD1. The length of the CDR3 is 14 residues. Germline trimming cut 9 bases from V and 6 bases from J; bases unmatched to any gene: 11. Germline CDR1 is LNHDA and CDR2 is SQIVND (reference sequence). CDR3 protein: CASHNEGARQPQHF. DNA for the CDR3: TGTGCCAGCCACAACGAGGGGGCGCGTCAGCCCCAGCATTTT. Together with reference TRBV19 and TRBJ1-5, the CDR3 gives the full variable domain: DGGITQSPKYLFRKEGQNVTLSCEQNLNHDAMYWYRQDPGQGLRLIYYSQIVNDFQKGDIAEGYSVSREKKESFPLTVTSAQKNPTAFYLCASHNEGARQPQHFGDGTRLSIL.

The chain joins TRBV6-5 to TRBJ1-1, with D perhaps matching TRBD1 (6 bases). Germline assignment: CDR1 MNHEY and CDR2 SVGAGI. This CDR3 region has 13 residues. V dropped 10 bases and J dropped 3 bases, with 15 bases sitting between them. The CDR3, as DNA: TGTGCCACCTGGGACATTCGGCACACTGAAGCTTTCTTT. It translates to CATWDIRHTEAFF.

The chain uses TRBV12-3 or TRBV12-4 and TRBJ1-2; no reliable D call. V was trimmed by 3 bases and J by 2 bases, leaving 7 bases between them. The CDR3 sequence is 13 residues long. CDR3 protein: CASSFFQNYGYTF. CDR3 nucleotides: TGTGCCAGCAGTTTCTTCCAGAACTATGGCTACACCTTC.

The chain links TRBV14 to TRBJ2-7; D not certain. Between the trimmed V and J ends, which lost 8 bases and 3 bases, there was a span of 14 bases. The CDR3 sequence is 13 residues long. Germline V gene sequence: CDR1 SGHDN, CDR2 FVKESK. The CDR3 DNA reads TGTGCCAGCGGAAGACAATCCTTCTACGAGCAGTACTTC. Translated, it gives CASGRQSFYEQYF.

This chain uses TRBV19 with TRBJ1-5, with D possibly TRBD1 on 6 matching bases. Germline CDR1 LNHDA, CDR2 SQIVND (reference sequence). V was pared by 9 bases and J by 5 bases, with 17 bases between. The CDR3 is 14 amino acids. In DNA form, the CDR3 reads TGTGCCAGCCGACCTCCAGGGGTTGATCAGCCCCAGCATTTT. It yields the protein CASRPPGVDQPQHF. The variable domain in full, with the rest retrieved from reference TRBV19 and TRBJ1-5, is DGGITQSPKYLFRKEGQNVTLSCEQNLNHDAMYWYRQDPGQGLRLIYYSQIVNDFQKGDIAEGYSVSREKKESFPLTVTSAQKNPTAFYLCASRPPGVDQPQHFGDGTRLSIL.

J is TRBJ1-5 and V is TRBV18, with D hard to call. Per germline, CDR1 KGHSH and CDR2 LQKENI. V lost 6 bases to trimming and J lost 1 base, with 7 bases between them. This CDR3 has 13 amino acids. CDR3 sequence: CASSQESNQPQHF. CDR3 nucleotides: TGTGCCAGCTCCCAAGAGAGCAATCAGCCCCAGCATTTT.

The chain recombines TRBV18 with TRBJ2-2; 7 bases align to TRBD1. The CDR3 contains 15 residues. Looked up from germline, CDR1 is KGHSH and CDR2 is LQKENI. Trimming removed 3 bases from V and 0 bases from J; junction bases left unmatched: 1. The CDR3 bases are TGTGCCAGCTCACCCGGACAGGCGAACACCGGGGAGCTGTTTTTT. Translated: CASSPGQANTGELFF.

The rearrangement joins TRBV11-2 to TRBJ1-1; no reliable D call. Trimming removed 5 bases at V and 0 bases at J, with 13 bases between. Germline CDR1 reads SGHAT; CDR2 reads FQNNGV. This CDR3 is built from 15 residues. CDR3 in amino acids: CASSRTSPMNTEAFF. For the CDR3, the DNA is TGTGCCAGCAGCCGTACATCTCCAATGAACACTGAAGCTTTCTTT.

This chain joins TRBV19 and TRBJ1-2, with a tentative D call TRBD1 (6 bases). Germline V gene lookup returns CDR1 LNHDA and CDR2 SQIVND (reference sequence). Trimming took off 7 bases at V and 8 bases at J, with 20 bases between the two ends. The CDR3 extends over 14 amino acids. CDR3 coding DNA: TGTGCCAGTACCCCGGGGGGCGGGTCACAGGGCTACACCTTC. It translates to CASTPGGGSQGYTF.

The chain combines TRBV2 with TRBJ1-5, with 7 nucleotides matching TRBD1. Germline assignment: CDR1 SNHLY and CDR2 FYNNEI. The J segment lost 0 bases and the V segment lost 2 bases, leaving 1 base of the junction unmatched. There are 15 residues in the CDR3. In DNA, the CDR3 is TGTGCCAGCAGTGAACGGACAGGTAGCAATCAGCCCCAGCATTTT. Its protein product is CASSERTGSNQPQHF. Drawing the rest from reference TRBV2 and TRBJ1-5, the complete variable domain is EPEVTQTPSHQVTQMGQEVILRCVPISNHLYFYWYRQILGQKVEFLVSFYNNEISEKSEIFDDQFSVERPDGSNFTLKIRSTKLEDSAMYFCASSERTGSNQPQHFGDGTRLSIL.

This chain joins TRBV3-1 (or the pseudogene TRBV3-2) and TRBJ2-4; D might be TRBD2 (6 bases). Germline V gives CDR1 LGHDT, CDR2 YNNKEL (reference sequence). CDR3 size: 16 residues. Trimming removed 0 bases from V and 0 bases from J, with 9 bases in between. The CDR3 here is CASSQDSGLAKNIQYF. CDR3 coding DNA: TGTGCCAGCAGCCAAGATTCGGGACTAGCCAAAAACATTCAGTACTTC.

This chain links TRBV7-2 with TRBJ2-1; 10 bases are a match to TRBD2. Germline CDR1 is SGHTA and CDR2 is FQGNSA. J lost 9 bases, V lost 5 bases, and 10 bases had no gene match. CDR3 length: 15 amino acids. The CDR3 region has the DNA TGTGCCAGCAGCCATCAGAGCGGGGGGGCTGGTGAGCAGTTCTTC. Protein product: CASSHQSGGAGEQFF.

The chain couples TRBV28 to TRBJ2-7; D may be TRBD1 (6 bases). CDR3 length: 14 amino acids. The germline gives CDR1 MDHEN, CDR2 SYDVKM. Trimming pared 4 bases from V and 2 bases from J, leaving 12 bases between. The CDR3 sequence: CASSSGTRPYEQYF. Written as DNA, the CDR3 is TGTGCCAGCAGTTCGGGGACAAGACCCTACGAGCAGTACTTC.